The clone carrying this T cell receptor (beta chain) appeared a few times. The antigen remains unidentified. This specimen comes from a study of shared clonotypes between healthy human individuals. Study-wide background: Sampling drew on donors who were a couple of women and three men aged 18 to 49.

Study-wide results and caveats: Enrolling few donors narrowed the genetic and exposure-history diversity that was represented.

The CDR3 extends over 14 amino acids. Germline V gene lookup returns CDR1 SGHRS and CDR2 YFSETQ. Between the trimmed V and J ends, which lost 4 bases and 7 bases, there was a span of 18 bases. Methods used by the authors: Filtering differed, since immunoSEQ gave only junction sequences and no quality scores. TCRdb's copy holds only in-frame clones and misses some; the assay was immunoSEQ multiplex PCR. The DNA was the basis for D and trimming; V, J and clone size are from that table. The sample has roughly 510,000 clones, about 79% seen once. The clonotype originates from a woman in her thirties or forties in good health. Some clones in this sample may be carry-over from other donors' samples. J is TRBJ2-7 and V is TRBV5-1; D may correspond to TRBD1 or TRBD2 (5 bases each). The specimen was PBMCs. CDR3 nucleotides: TGCGCCAGCAGCCCACGGGACCCTGGTGGAGAGCAGTACTTC. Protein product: CASSPRDPGGEQYF.